The 17 T cell receptor beta chains presented below share a single source sample, sequenced in a study of blood T cells in healthy people across ages. PCR was performed a second time for about 7 to 11 cycles using a sample-barcoded 5' primer and a J-beta primer mix. MiXCR, run by TCRdb on the 5' RACE reads, gives a single entry per CDR3 protein. The profile shows hundreds of thousands of distinct CDR3 sequences, approximately 25% of them singletons. These same data were also listed under a study on T cells of mothers and their children.

The sequencing sample was made of blood. These receptors came from a boy aged 5-17 years in good health.

This clonotype has only a few counts. The rearrangement uses TRBV20-1 and TRBJ2-2; no clear D gene. The CDR3 sequence is 14 residues long. The V end was cut by 0 bases, the J end by 1 base, with 6 bases between. The V gene's germline CDR1 is DFQATT and CDR2 SNEGSKA (reference sequence). The CDR3 here is CSARDKENTGELFF. In DNA form, the CDR3 reads TGCAGTGCTAGAGATAAGGAGAACACCGGGGAGCTGTTTTTT.

The gene calls are TRBV4-3 and TRBJ1-2; possible D gene TRBD1, 5 bases. Germline loops: CDR1 LGHNA, CDR2 YSLEER. Trimming removed 5 bases at V and 1 base at J, with 14 bases between. This CDR3 contains 15 residues. The CDR3 DNA reads TGCGCCAGCAGCGGGCGGACTGGGGGTAACTATGGCTACACCTTC. Residues: CASSGRTGGNYGYTF.

The J gene is TRBJ2-1, the V gene TRBV18, with 7 bases identical to TRBD2. Per germline, CDR1 KGHSH and CDR2 LQKENI. V lost 2 bases to trimming and J lost 2 bases; unmatched junction nucleotides: 3. The length of the CDR3 is 15 residues. In DNA form, the CDR3 reads TGTGCCAGCTCACCAGGACTAGATACCTACAATGAGCAGTTCTTC. Encoded protein: CASSPGLDTYNEQFF.

The chain links TRBV20-1 to TRBJ1-5; D gene unclear. CDR3 size: 13 residues. Germline CDR1 and CDR2: DFQATT and SNEGSKA (reference sequence). Trimming shortened V by 6 bases and J by 7 bases, and 16 bases separated the two germline ends. CDR3 sequence reads: CSAPDRNGQPQHF. CDR3 nucleotide sequence: TGCAGTGCCCCGGACCGAAACGGACAGCCCCAGCATTTT.

This clonotype occurred a few times. The chain is built from TRBV20-1 and TRBJ1-2; unclear D gene. Trimming shortened V by 3 bases and J by 0 bases, and 14 bases separated the two germline ends. Germline V CDR1 and CDR2: DFQATT, SNEGSKA (reference sequence). The CDR3 totals 15 residues. CDR3 DNA: TGCAGTGCTAGCCCTCCGAGTCAAGCTAACTATGGCTACACCTTC. It is translated as CSASPPSQANYGYTF.

V and J are TRBV20-1 and TRBJ2-1, with D possibly being TRBD2 (7 bases). The germline V gene has CDR1 DFQATT and CDR2 SNEGSKA (reference sequence). The length of the CDR3 is 16 residues. Trimming stripped 1 base from V and 7 bases from J, with 20 bases between. In DNA, the CDR3 is TGCAGTGCTAGAGTGGGCGGGGGCGAGGGTGGGAATGAGCAGTTCTTC. It translates to CSARVGGGEGGNEQFF.

V is TRBV20-1 and J is TRBJ2-7, with 7 bases matching TRBD2. The junction had 7 bases not matched to a gene; V was cut back by 0 bases and J by 2 bases. The germline V gene encodes CDR1 DFQATT and CDR2 SNEGSKA (reference sequence). The CDR3 has 15 residues. DNA of the CDR3: TGCAGTGCTAGAGATGACGGCGGGAGACCCTACGAGCAGTACTTC. Translating it yields CSARDDGGRPYEQYF.

The table lists this clonotype with a few counts. This sequence joins TRBV29-1 and TRBJ2-7; no clear D gene. Germline CDR1 is SQVTM and CDR2 is ANQGSEA. The CDR3 loop spans 10 amino acids. Trimming cost V 4 bases and J 2 bases, with 3 bases left between them. The CDR3 DNA reads as TGCAGCGTTGTCCCCTACGAGCAGTACTTC. It translates to CSVVPYEQYF.

The rearrangement links TRBV10-3 to TRBJ1-1; 8 bases line up with TRBD1. CDR1 and CDR2 (germline): ENHRY, SYGVKD. V lost 8 bases, J lost 0 bases, and 2 bases stayed unmatched. There are 13 residues in the CDR3. In DNA form, the CDR3 reads TGTGCCATCGGGACAGGATTGAACACTGAAGCTTTCTTT. It is translated as CAIGTGLNTEAFF.

This clonotype came up a few times. V is TRBV27 and J is TRBJ1-4; no firm D call. The CDR3 runs 13 residues. Between the trimmed V and J ends, which lost 0 bases and 7 bases, there was a span of 6 bases. Germline assignment: CDR1 MNHEY and CDR2 SMNVEV (reference sequence). The CDR3 is CASSLSYGEKLFF. The CDR3 nucleotides are TGTGCCAGCAGTTTATCGTACGGTGAAAAACTGTTTTTT.

The rearrangement uses TRBV12-3 or TRBV12-4 and TRBJ2-1; 10 bases fit TRBD2. Gene TRBJ2-7 matches the end of the DNA better, so the J call may be wrong. The CDR3 is made up of 15 amino acids. The CDR3 DNA reads as TGTGCCAGCAGCGGAATCAGCGGGAGGGCCTACGAGCAGTACTTC. Its protein is CASSGISGRAYEQYF.

In this sample, this clonotype turned up many times. The chain has TRBV7-9 and TRBJ1-4; perhaps TRBD1 as D (5 bases). The CDR3 is 10 residues long. CDR1 SEHNR and CDR2 FQNEAQ come from the germline V gene (reference sequence). Between the trimmed V and J ends, which lost 6 bases and 11 bases, there was a span of 7 bases. The CDR3 is CASRGTKLFF. CDR3 in DNA: TGTGCCAGCAGGGGGACGAAACTGTTTTTT.

This clonotype showed up just a few times. The rearrangement links TRBV12-3 or TRBV12-4 to TRBJ1-2, with a tentative D call TRBD1 (5 bases). The CDR3 loop spans 15 amino acids. Trimming removed 2 bases from V and 4 bases from J, with 14 bases in between. CDR3 amino acids: CASSLNRPGLYGYTF. Here the CDR3 DNA reads TGTGCCAGCAGTTTAAACCGCCCAGGGCTCTATGGCTACACCTTC.

With respect to this clonotype: The junction shows a germline mismatch at one end, possibly a read error. J is TRBJ2-5 and V is TRBV7-7, with a possible D match to TRBD2 (6 bases). Germline lookup yields CDR1 SSHAT and CDR2 FNYEAQ (reference sequence). The CDR3 covers 14 residues. CDR3 amino acids: CASSLRKGGETQYF. As DNA, the CDR3 is TGTGCTAGCAGCTTACGGAAGGGAGGAGAGACCCAGTACTTC.

The rearrangement joins TRBV12-3 or TRBV12-4 to TRBJ2-5; 12 bases fit TRBD2. The J call may not be correct, given that the DNA end is closer to TRBJ2-1. The CDR3 runs 16 residues. DNA for the CDR3: TGTGCCAGCAGAACCCCTCTAGCGGGAGGGGCCAATGAGCAGTTCTTC. Translated, it gives CASRTPLAGGANEQFF.

This clonotype was observed a few times. Relative to the germline gene, one junction end is altered; a read error may explain this. The genes are TRBV6-2 or TRBV6-3 and TRBJ2-5; 9 bases fit TRBD2. Germline CDR1 is MNHEY and CDR2 is SVGEGT. This CDR3 comprises 16 residues. In DNA, the CDR3 is TGTGCCAGCAGTTACGAGGGTGGTAGCGGGAGCACTGAGCGGTTCTTC. Protein: CASSYEGGSGSTERFF.

The chain joins TRBV21-1 to TRBJ2-1; the table's D call, TRBD2, was not checked against the DNA. TRBV21-1 is annotated as a pseudogene. There are 16 residues in the CDR3. The CDR3 region is CASSKVGTSGPVPNIF. CDR3 in DNA: TGTGCCAGCAGCAAAGTCGGGACTAGCGGGCCCGTTCCCAATATCTTC.